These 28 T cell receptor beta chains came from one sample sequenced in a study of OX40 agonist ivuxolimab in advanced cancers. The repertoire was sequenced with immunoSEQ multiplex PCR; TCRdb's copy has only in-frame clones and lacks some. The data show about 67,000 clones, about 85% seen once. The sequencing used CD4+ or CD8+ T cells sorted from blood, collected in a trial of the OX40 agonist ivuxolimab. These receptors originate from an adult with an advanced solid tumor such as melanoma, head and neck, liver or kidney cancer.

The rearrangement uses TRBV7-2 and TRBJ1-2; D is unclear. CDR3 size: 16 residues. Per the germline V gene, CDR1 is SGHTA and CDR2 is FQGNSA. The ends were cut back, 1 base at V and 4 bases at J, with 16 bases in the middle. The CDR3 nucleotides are TGTGCCAGCAGCTTAGGCACGTCCGCTTCAGGCTATGGCTACACCTTC. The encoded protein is CASSLGTSASGYGYTF.

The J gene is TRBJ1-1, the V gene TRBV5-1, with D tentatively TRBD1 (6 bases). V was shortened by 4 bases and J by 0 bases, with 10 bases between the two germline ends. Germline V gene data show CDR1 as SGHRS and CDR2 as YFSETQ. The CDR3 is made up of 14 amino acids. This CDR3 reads CASSQGSMNTEAFF. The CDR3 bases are TGCGCCAGCAGCCAGGGGAGTATGAACACTGAAGCTTTCTTT.

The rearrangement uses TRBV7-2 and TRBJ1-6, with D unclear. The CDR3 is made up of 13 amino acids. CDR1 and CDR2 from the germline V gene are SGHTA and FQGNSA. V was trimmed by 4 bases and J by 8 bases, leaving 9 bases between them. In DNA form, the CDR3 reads TGTGCCAGCAGCTGGAGTGGGGATTCACCCCTCCACTTT. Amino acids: CASSWSGDSPLHF.

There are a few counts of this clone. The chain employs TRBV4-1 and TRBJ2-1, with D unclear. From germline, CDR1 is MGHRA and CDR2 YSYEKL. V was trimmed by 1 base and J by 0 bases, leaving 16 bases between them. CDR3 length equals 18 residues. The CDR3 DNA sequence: TGCGCCAGCAGCCAAGTAGACTTAGGTTTTACCTCCTACAATGAGCAGTTCTTC. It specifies CASSQVDLGFTSYNEQFF.

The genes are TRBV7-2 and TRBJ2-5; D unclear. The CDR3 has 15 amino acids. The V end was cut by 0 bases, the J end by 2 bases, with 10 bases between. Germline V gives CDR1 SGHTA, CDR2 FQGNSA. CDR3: CASSLATGPQETQYF. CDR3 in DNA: TGTGCCAGCAGCTTAGCGACGGGTCCTCAAGAGACCCAGTACTTC.

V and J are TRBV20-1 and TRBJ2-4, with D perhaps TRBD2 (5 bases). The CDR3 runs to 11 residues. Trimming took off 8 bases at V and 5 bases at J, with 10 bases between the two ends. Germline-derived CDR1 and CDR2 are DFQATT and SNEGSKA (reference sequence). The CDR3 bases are TGCAGTCCTGGCGGGCAAAACATTCAGTACTTC. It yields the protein CSPGGQNIQYF.

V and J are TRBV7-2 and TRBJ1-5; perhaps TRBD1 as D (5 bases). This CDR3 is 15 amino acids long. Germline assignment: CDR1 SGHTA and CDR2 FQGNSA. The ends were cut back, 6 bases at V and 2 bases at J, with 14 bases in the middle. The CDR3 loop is CASSLSGFGNQPQHF. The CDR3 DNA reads TGTGCCAGCAGTCTGTCAGGGTTCGGCAATCAGCCCCAGCATTTT.

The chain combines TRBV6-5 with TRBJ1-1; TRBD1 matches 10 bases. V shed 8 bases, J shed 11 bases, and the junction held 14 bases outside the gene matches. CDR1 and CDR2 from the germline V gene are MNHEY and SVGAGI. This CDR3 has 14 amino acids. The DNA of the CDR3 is TGTGCCAGCGTCGCGGGACAGGGGCTGTTTGGGGCTTTCTTT. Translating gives CASVAGQGLFGAFF.

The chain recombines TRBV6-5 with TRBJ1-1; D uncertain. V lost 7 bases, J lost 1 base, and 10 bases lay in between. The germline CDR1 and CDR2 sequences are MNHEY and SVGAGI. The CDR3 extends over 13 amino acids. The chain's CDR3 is CASNLRGNTEAFF. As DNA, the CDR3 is TGTGCCAGCAACTTACGGGGGAACACTGAAGCTTTCTTT.

CDR3: CASSGQGNTEAFF. The DNA of the CDR3 is TGTGCCAGCAGCGGACAGGGGAACACTGAAGCTTTCTTT. The genes are TRBV5-5 and TRBJ1-1; 8 nucleotides line up with TRBD1. Trimming at V came to 4 bases and at J to 1 base, leaving 0 bases not matched to a gene. Germline loops: CDR1 SGHKS, CDR2 YYEKEE (reference sequence). CDR3 length: 13 residues.

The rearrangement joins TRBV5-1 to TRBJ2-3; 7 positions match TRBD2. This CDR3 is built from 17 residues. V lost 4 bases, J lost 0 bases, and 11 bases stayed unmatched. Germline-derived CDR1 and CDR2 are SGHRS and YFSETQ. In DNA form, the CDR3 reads TGCGCCAGCAGCCCGGGAGGATTGAGGGGAAGCACAGATACGCAGTATTTT. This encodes CASSPGGLRGSTDTQYF.

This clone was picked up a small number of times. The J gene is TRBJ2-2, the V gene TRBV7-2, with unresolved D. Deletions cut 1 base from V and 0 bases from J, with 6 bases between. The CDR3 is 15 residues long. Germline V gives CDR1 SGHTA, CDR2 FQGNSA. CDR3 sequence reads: CASSLVMSNTGELFF. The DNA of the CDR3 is TGTGCCAGCAGCTTAGTTATGTCGAACACCGGGGAGCTGTTTTTT.

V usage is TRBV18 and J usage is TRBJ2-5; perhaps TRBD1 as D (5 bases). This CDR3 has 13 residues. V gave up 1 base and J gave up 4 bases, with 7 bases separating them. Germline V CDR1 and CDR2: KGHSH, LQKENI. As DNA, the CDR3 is TGTGCCAGCTCACCACGGCAGGGAGAGACCCAGTACTTC. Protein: CASSPRQGETQYF. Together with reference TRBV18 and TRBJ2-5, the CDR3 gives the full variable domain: NAGVMQNPRHLVRRRGQEARLRCSPMKGHSHVYWYRQLPEEGLKFMVYLQKENIIDESGMPKERFSAEFPKEGPSILRIQQVVRGDSAAYFCASSPRQGETQYFGPGTRLLVL.

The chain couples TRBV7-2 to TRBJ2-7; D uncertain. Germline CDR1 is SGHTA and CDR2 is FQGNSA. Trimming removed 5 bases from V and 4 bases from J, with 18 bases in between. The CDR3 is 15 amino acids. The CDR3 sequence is CASSPRATPSYEQYF. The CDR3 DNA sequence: TGTGCCAGCAGCCCAAGGGCCACTCCAAGTTACGAGCAGTACTTC.

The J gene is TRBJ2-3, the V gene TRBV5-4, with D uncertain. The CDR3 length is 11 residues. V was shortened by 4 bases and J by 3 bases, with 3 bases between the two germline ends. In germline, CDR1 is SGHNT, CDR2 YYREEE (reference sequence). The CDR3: CASSETDTQYF. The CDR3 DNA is TGTGCCAGCAGCGAGACAGATACGCAGTATTTT.

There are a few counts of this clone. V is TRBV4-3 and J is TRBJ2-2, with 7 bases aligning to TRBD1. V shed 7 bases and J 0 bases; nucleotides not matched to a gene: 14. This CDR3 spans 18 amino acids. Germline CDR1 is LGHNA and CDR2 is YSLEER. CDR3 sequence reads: CASTLGTASTANTGELFF. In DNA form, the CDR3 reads TGCGCCAGCACCCTCGGGACAGCTTCTACCGCGAACACCGGGGAGCTGTTTTTT.

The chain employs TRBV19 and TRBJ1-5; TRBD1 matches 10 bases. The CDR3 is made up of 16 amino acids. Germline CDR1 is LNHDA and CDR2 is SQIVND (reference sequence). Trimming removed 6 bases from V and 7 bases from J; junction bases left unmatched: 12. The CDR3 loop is CASRWGTGALGQPQHF. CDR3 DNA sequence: TGTGCCAGTAGGTGGGGGACAGGGGCTTTAGGGCAGCCCCAGCATTTT.

This CDR3 reads CSARQGAGDTQYF. The CDR3 nucleotides are TGCAGCGCCCGACAGGGGGCGGGAGATACGCAGTATTTT. This chain connects TRBV29-1 to TRBJ2-3, with 10 bases matching TRBD1. CDR1 and CDR2 (germline): SQVTM, ANQGSEA. The CDR3 consists of 13 residues. V lost 7 bases and J lost 5; bases outside the gene matches: 6.

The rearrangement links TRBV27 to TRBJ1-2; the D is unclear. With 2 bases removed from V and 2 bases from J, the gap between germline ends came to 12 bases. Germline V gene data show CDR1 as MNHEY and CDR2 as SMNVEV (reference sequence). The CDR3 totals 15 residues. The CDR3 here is CASSLKGTQNYGYTF. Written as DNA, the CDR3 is TGTGCCAGCAGTTTAAAGGGAACTCAGAACTATGGCTACACCTTC.

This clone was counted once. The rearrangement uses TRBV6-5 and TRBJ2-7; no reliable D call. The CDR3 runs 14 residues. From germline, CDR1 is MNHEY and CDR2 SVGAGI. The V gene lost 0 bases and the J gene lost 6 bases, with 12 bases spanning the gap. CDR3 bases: TGTGCCAGCAGTTACTCTATCCCTCTTACCGAGCAGTACTTC. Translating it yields CASSYSIPLTEQYF.

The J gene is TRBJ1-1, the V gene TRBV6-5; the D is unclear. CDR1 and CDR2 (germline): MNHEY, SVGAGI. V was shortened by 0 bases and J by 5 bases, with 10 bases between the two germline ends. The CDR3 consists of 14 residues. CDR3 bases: TGTGCCAGCAGTTACTCAAGGGTCTCTACTGAAGCTTTCTTT. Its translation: CASSYSRVSTEAFF.

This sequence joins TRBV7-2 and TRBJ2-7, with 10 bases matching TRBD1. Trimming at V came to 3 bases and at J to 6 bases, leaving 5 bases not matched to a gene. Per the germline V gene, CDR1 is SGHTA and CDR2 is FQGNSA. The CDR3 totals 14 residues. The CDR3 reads CASSFDRGRPEQYF. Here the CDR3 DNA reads TGTGCCAGCAGCTTTGACAGGGGGCGACCCGAGCAGTACTTC.

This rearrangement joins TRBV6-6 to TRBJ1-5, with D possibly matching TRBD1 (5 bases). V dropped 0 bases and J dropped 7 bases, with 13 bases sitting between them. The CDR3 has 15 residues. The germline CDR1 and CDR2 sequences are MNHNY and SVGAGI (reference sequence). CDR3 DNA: TGTGCCAGCAGTTACTCCGGGACGGCTCACCAGCCCCAGCATTTT. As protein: CASSYSGTAHQPQHF.

CDR3 sequence (DNA): TGTGCCAGCGGGAACTCCTACAATGAGCAGTTCTTC. Amino acid sequence: CASGNSYNEQFF. V is TRBV7-2 and J is TRBJ2-1; D unclear. The CDR3 is 12 residues long. V lost 8 bases and J lost 0, with 5 bases in between. From germline, CDR1 is SGHTA and CDR2 FQGNSA.

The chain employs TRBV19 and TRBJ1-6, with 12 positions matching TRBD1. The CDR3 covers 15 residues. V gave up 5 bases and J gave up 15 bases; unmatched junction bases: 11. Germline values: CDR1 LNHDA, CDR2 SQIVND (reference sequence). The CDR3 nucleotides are TGTGCCAGTAGTCCAACCCGGGACAGGGGGCTTCTCCTCCACTTT. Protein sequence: CASSPTRDRGLLLHF.

DNA of the CDR3: TGTGCCAGCAGTTACGGGCAGATTAATTCACCCCTCCACTTT. Its protein product is CASSYGQINSPLHF. The chain combines TRBV6-5 with TRBJ1-6; D remains ambiguous. The germline V and J ends were trimmed by 2 bases and 6 bases, with 8 bases remaining between them. Germline CDR1 is MNHEY and CDR2 is SVGAGI. The CDR3 length is 14 residues.

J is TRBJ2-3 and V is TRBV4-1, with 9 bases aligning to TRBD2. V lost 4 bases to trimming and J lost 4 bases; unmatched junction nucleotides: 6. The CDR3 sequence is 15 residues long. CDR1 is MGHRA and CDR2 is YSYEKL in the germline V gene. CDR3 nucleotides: TGCGCCAGCAGCCGGGGACTAGCTTTGCCAGATACGCAGTATTTT. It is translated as CASSRGLALPDTQYF.

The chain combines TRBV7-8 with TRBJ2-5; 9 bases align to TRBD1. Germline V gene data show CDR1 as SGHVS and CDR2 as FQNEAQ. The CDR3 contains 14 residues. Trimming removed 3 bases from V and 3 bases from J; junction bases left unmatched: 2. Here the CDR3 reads CASSFDRGEETQYF. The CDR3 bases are TGTGCCAGCAGCTTTGACAGGGGGGAAGAGACCCAGTACTTC.